The 14 T cell receptor beta chains below all came from one sample that was sequenced in a study of blood T cell repertoires in COVID-19. This table comes from immunoSEQ multiplex PCR, and its TCRdb copy is limited to in-frame clones, with some not included. Found here are some 310,000 clones, over 85% of them singletons; the top ten hold roughly a tenth. Sequenced input: PBMCs or T cells enriched from blood (not recorded which). These receptors originate from a woman aged 25 to 39 who had recovered from COVID-19.

The chain is built from TRBV12-5 and TRBJ2-6; tentative D call: TRBD2 (6 bases). Looked up from germline, CDR1 is LGHNT and CDR2 is FRNRAP. Between the trimmed V and J ends, which lost 2 bases and 2 bases, there was a span of 28 bases. There are 22 residues in the CDR3. The CDR3 reads CASGLWDLGHVYGGTGANVLTF. The CDR3 DNA sequence: TGTGCTAGTGGTTTGTGGGACTTAGGGCACGTTTATGGTGGGACTGGGGCCAACGTCCTGACTTTC.

This clone was seen once. The rearrangement joins TRBV5-1 to TRBJ2-5, with 15 bases fitting TRBD2. This CDR3 is 17 amino acids long. V shed 6 bases, J shed 1 base, and the junction held 7 bases outside the gene matches. In germline, CDR1 is SGHRS, CDR2 YFSETQ. Here the CDR3 reads CASNPGTSGRLQETQYF. The CDR3 DNA reads TGCGCCAGCAATCCCGGGACTAGCGGGAGGCTCCAAGAGACCCAGTACTTC.

The CDR3 DNA reads as TGTGCCAGCAGTTGGGACAGGGGTATGACAGATACGCAGTATTTT. Translation: CASSWDRGMTDTQYF. This chain connects TRBV2 to TRBJ2-3, with 10 bases identical to TRBD1. Germline lookup yields CDR1 SNHLY and CDR2 FYNNEI. This CDR3 spans 15 amino acids. The junction had 5 bases not matched to a gene; V was cut back by 5 bases and J by 3 bases.

The chain uses TRBV18 and TRBJ1-2; 8 nucleotides agree with TRBD1. Unmatched junction bases numbered 12, after V lost 4 bases and J lost 8 bases. The CDR3 covers 15 residues. CDR1 and CDR2 from the germline V gene are KGHSH and LQKENI. CDR3 loop: CASSLTDRVDMGYTF. The CDR3, as DNA: TGTGCCAGCTCACTCACGGACAGGGTTGATATGGGCTACACCTTC.

This clone was counted a single time. The rearrangement uses TRBV11-2 and TRBJ1-2; TRBD1 agrees at 7 bases. The germline gives CDR1 SGHAT, CDR2 FQNNGV. Trimming cost V 1 base and J 12 bases; bases outside gene matches: 11. This CDR3 has 14 residues. The chain's CDR3 is CASSLGPRGFANTF. Written as DNA, the CDR3 is TGTGCCAGCAGCTTAGGTCCCAGGGGGTTTGCCAACACCTTC.

The chain has TRBV21-1 and TRBJ1-1; TRBD1, the table's D call, was not compared with the DNA. TRBV21-1 is deemed a pseudogene. This CDR3 region has 15 residues. CDR3 in amino acids: CASILKQGVNTEAFF. As DNA, the CDR3 is TGTGCCAGCATCTTGAAGCAAGGGGTGAACACTGAAGCTTTCTTT.

This sequence joins TRBV19 and TRBJ1-5; 7 positions agree with TRBD1. Germline V gives CDR1 LNHDA, CDR2 SQIVND (reference sequence). This CDR3 has 15 amino acids. Trimming cost V 4 bases and J 5 bases; bases outside gene matches: 8. The CDR3 is CASSRKGTAHQPQHF. Written as DNA, the CDR3 is TGTGCCAGTAGTAGGAAGGGGACAGCCCATCAGCCCCAGCATTTT.

The CDR3 loop reads CASSPMGQGVNTEAFF. In DNA form, the CDR3 reads TGTGCCAGCTCACCAATGGGACAGGGGGTGAACACTGAAGCTTTCTTT. The V call is TRBV18, the J call TRBJ1-1, with TRBD1 matching 11 bases. The germline V gene encodes CDR1 KGHSH and CDR2 LQKENI. The CDR3 loop spans 16 amino acids. Trimming at V came to 2 bases and at J to 0 bases, leaving 2 bases not matched to a gene.

This clone was recorded only once. The chain joins TRBV6-5 to TRBJ1-1; D possibly corresponds to TRBD1 (6 bases). The V and J ends lost 7 bases and 1 base respectively, with 13 bases between them. Per the germline V gene, CDR1 is MNHEY and CDR2 is SVGAGI. The CDR3 consists of 14 residues. CDR3 nucleotide sequence: TGTGCCAGCACCTCCAGGGGACAGAACACTGAAGCTTTCTTT. Its protein product is CASTSRGQNTEAFF.

This chain connects TRBV29-1 to TRBJ1-4; TRBD1 matches at 10 bases. CDR1 SQVTM and CDR2 ANQGSEA come from the germline V gene. The CDR3 consists of 13 residues. The trim removed 6 bases at V and 7 bases at J, leaving 5 bases unmatched. CDR3 DNA: TGCAGCGTGGGGACAGGGGCGGGTGAAAAACTGTTTTTT. As protein: CSVGTGAGEKLFF.

The chain joins TRBV11-2 to TRBJ1-2; no reliable D call. Germline values: CDR1 SGHAT, CDR2 FQNNGV. V lost 1 base, J lost 8 bases, and 17 bases lay in between. CDR3 length: 15 amino acids. CDR3 in DNA: TGTGCCAGCAGCTTAGGCGGGAAGACCCGCTCGGGCTACACCTTC. Its protein product is CASSLGGKTRSGYTF.

The chain is built from TRBV6-6 and TRBJ2-1, with TRBD1 matching over 10 bases. In germline, CDR1 is MNHNY, CDR2 SVGAGI (reference sequence). Trimming cost V 4 bases and J 5 bases; bases outside gene matches: 8. This CDR3 region has 16 residues. Here the CDR3 reads CASSSTGTGVHNEQFF. CDR3 sequence (DNA): TGTGCCAGCAGTTCAACGGGGACAGGGGTCCACAATGAGCAGTTCTTC.

V gene TRBV19 combines with J gene TRBJ2-5, with 10 bases matching TRBD2. In germline, CDR1 is LNHDA, CDR2 SQIVND (reference sequence). V was clipped by 1 base and J by 5 bases; unmatched bases: 7. The CDR3 runs 16 residues. The CDR3 reads CASSIGLAGVGETQYF. The CDR3 DNA is TGTGCCAGTAGTATAGGCCTAGCGGGAGTCGGGGAGACCCAGTACTTC.

The chain carries TRBV4-1 and TRBJ1-5; 7 positions agree with TRBD1. The CDR3 has 14 residues. Germline assignment: CDR1 MGHRA and CDR2 YSYEKL. With V trimmed by 5 bases and J by 6 bases, 7 bases remained unmatched. CDR3 residues: CASSSQGLAQPQHF. The CDR3 nucleotides read TGCGCCAGCAGCTCACAGGGGCTGGCTCAGCCCCAGCATTTT.